This TCR beta chain was recovered during a study of human T cells and chemical hapten exposure. Study at large: Yields of TCR per sample differed, chiefly owing to small differences in pooled library volume. Findings and limits, study-wide: Unchanged with DPC sensitization were TCRs above 1 in 1000 frequency.

Germline V gene sequence: CDR1 DFQATT, CDR2 SNEGSKA (reference sequence). V was pared by 3 bases and J by 6 bases, with 10 bases of the junction left unmatched. This CDR3 contains 14 residues. In regard to this clonotype: Its target is unknown.

Described time point: healthy volunteer bleed at 6 weeks. Blood, whole and unfractionated, served as the source for total RNA extraction. TCRdb reprocessed the RACE reads with MiXCR, giving one entry per CDR3 protein. This table holds about 80,000 distinct CDR3 sequences, 8.5% to 9.5% found once. The specimen sequenced was whole blood. V gene TRBV20-1 combines with J gene TRBJ2-7, with TRBD1 identical over 8 bases. The TCR sequence derives from a female donor in good health. Some clones in this sample may be carry-over from other donors' samples. CDR3 region: CSARGDRGPVEQYF. CDR3 DNA: TGCAGTGCTAGGGGAGACAGGGGCCCCGTCGAGCAGTACTTC.